This TCR beta chain was sequenced for a study of blood T cell repertoires in COVID-19 (dated by TCRdb to 2019 to 2021). Context from the whole study: Samples covering the acute and convalescent phases of COVID-19 were provided by collaborators in the United States, Italy and Spain. The repertoires were released in a freely available public database meant as a resource for research on the immune response to SARS-CoV-2. Subjects who had been exposed to COVID-19, were actively infected with it, or had recovered from it provided the deeply sampled blood TCRbeta repertoires that made up the dataset. The prospective study material was composed of cDNA or gDNA derived from T cells, B-cell-depleted T cells, or PBMCs. The samples were drawn from two sources: the first 160 participants of the ongoing ImmuneRACE study, and 1,254 subjects contributed by 6 global collaborators. Where available, HLA class I and class II types were taken from metadata supplied by the sample provider and were not determined by assay-based typing. A de-identified subject ID, COVID-19 status, age in years and sex were almost always included in the sample metadata.

The immunoSEQ Assay, a bias-controlled multiplex PCR, was used to amplify TCRbeta CDR3 regions from genomic DNA. Regarding the original processing steps: Nucleated cell counts per sample were estimated from amplification of reference gene primers within the assay. To quantify the absolute abundance of each unique TCRbeta CDR3 rearrangement, sequence reads were collapsed and filtered. For each sample, productive Simpson clonality was calculated as the square root of Simpson's diversity index across productive rearrangements. The table comes from immuneACCESS by way of TCRdb, which keeps in-frame sequences with V and J called. Part of the clones is missing from these tables; in studies checked, under half for an unresolved V gene and the rest for unknown reasons. The V and J calls and clone size are taken from that table; D and trimming were inferred from the DNA. The sample includes 250,000 to 300,000 clones, with about 89% observed a single time. Around 12% of the sample lies in the top ten.

Each collaborating institution followed its own protocols to collect whole blood in K2EDTA tubes. Collaborator samples were shipped for TCRbeta analysis as frozen whole blood, isolated PBMCs, or DNA extracted from either sample type. What the study reported, not specific to this receptor: Clinical and demographic metadata were provided uncurated, with the amount varying by source and participant.

CDR1 LGHNA and CDR2 YNFKEQ were looked up in the germline V gene. V loses 5 bases at its end and J loses 9 bases; junction bases beyond the gene matches: 8. The CDR3 starts with the cysteine, ends with the phenylalanine, and has 15 residues. Only the CDR3 portion is preserved as DNA: 45 bases, with reading frame beginning at the first base. With regard to this clone: The antigen it recognizes is unknown. One base away there is no much larger clone; base qualities are not given.

The sequence derives from a woman aged 60-70 years with acute or convalescent COVID-19. The chain is encoded by TRBV4-2 joined to TRBJ1-6, and TRBD1 matches 9 of the central bases. The material sequenced was peripheral blood. The CDR3 amino acid sequence is: CASSRGGTGLSPLHF. The nucleotides are TGTGCCAGCAGCAGGGGAGGGACAGGGCTTTCACCCCTCCACTTT.